The 25 T cell receptor beta chains listed next were all sequenced from one sample in a study of shared clonotypes between healthy human individuals. Generated by immunoSEQ multiplex PCR, the TCRdb table keeps only in-frame clones and is missing some. The sample contains around 700,000 clones, around 78% of which appear only once. The source material was memory CD4+ T cells sorted from blood. Subset reported: CD45RA-negative fraction. These receptors all stem from a woman aged 25 to 39 in good health.

The V and J genes are TRBV6-1 and TRBJ2-2; tentatively, D is TRBD1 (6 bases). The V end lost 3 bases, the J end lost 3 bases, and 11 bases lay between the germline ends. The CDR3 covers 15 residues. Germline V CDR1 and CDR2: MNHNS, SASEGT. DNA for the CDR3: TGTGCCAGCAGTGACTGGGGGCGATACACCGGGGAGCTGTTTTTT. Translation gives CASSDWGRYTGELFF.

The chain has TRBV28 and TRBJ2-3; D perhaps matches TRBD2 (6 bases). The V end was cut by 5 bases, the J end by 4 bases, with 22 bases between. Germline loops: CDR1 MDHEN, CDR2 SYDVKM. This CDR3 spans 17 amino acids. CDR3 sequence (DNA): TGTGCCAGCAGTCTCGCAGGCCAAGCGGGCCTAGCAGATACGCAGTATTTT. It is translated as CASSLAGQAGLADTQYF. Filled out from reference TRBV28 and TRBJ2-3, the complete variable domain reads DVKVTQSSRYLVKRTGEKVFLECVQDMDHENMFWYRQDPGLGLRLIYFSYDVKMKEKGDIPEGYSVSREKKERFSLILESASTNQTSMYLCASSLAGQAGLADTQYFGPGTRLTVL.

This clone turned up a few times. The CDR3 nucleotides read TGTGCCAGCTCAGCGACCCCTCAGAGCTCCTACAATGAGCAGTTCTTC. Protein: CASSATPQSSYNEQFF. The V and J genes are TRBV18 and TRBJ2-1, with D unresolved. CDR1 and CDR2 (germline): KGHSH, LQKENI. The CDR3 extends over 16 amino acids. V was shortened by 5 bases and J by 0 bases, with 14 bases between the two germline ends.

This chain links TRBV29-1 with TRBJ2-5; a possible D gene is TRBD2 (5 bases). The CDR3 sequence is 14 residues long. V was cut by 6 bases and J by 4 bases, with 18 bases left in between. Germline CDR1 SQVTM, CDR2 ANQGSEA. CDR3 in DNA: TGCAGCGTCCCCCGGGCCGGGATGGGAGAGACCCAGTACTTC. Protein product: CSVPRAGMGETQYF.

V usage is TRBV28 and J usage is TRBJ1-2; a weak D match, TRBD1 (5 bases). CDR3 length equals 13 residues. Germline-derived CDR1 and CDR2 are MDHEN and SYDVKM. The germline V and J ends were trimmed by 6 bases and 0 bases, with 8 bases remaining between them. Written as DNA, the CDR3 is TGTGCCAGCAGGCCGGACACTAACTATGGCTACACCTTC. It encodes CASRPDTNYGYTF.

This clone was observed a handful of times. This sequence joins TRBV11-2 and TRBJ1-1, with D possibly matching TRBD1 (6 bases). This CDR3 spans 14 amino acids. Deletions cut 2 bases from V and 3 bases from J, with 10 bases between. Germline V gene lookup returns CDR1 SGHAT and CDR2 FQNNGV. This CDR3 reads CASSLQGIDTEAFF. The DNA of the CDR3 is TGTGCCAGCAGCTTACAGGGGATAGACACTGAAGCTTTCTTT.

The genes are TRBV7-2 and TRBJ2-1; the match to TRBD2 covers 8 bases. In germline, CDR1 is SGHTA, CDR2 FQGNSA. The J segment lost 2 bases and the V segment lost 1 base, leaving 10 bases of the junction unmatched. The length of the CDR3 is 18 residues. The chain's CDR3 is CASSLGWGVAGTYNEQFF. The CDR3 DNA follows: TGTGCCAGCAGCTTAGGGTGGGGAGTAGCGGGGACCTACAATGAGCAGTTCTTC. The full variable domain, completed using reference TRBV7-2 and TRBJ2-1, is GAGVSQSPSNKVTEKGKDVELRCDPISGHTALYWYRQSLGQGLEFLIYFQGNSAPDKSGLPSDRFSAERTGGSVSTLTIQRTQQEDSAVYLCASSLGWGVAGTYNEQFFGPGTRLTVL.

The chain joins TRBV25-1 to TRBJ1-2; tentatively, D is TRBD1 (6 bases). Germline CDR1 is MGHDK and CDR2 is SYGVNS. V gave up 4 bases and J gave up 0 bases, with 21 bases separating them. The length of the CDR3 is 18 residues. CDR3 in amino acids: CASSAVTGEDSTNYGYTF. The CDR3 DNA is TGTGCCAGCAGTGCGGTTACGGGGGAGGACAGCACTAACTATGGCTACACCTTC.

The table lists this clone with a few counts. CDR3: CSAISETQYF. The CDR3 DNA sequence: TGCAGTGCCATTTCGGAGACCCAGTACTTC. The chain is built from TRBV20-1 and TRBJ2-5; D unresolved. The CDR3 is 10 amino acids. V lost 6 bases and J 5 bases, leaving 7 bases between the germline ends. The germline CDR1 and CDR2 sequences are DFQATT and SNEGSKA (reference sequence).

The chain has TRBV6-5 and TRBJ2-7; 8 nucleotides agree with TRBD1. Per the germline V gene, CDR1 is MNHEY and CDR2 is SVGAGI. This CDR3 comprises 15 residues. The V segment lost 6 bases and the J segment 1 base; nucleotides outside the gene matches: 8. Written as DNA, the CDR3 is TGTGCCAGCAGGACCTTTGGACAGGGTTCCTACGAGCAGTACTTC. This encodes CASRTFGQGSYEQYF.

The chain employs TRBV29-1 and TRBJ2-7; 7 bases map to TRBD1. Germline V gene data show CDR1 as SQVTM and CDR2 as ANQGSEA. Trimming cost V 1 base and J 1 base; bases outside gene matches: 7. The CDR3 extends over 15 amino acids. As DNA, the CDR3 is TGCAGCGTTGAAGCGAGACAGGGTAGGTCCTACGAGCAGTACTTC. Encoded protein: CSVEARQGRSYEQYF.

The CDR3 loop is CASSIQANYGYTF. Written as DNA, the CDR3 is TGTGCCAGTAGTATACAGGCGAACTATGGCTACACCTTC. V usage is TRBV19 and J usage is TRBJ1-2; no definite D call. This CDR3 is 13 amino acids long. Germline V gene data show CDR1 as LNHDA and CDR2 as SQIVND (reference sequence). V lost 2 bases and J lost 2, with 6 bases in between.

This chain uses TRBV29-1 with TRBJ2-1, with 7 bases identical to TRBD2. Losses at the gene ends were 3 bases for V and 8 bases for J; bases not matched to a gene: 10. Germline loops: CDR1 SQVTM, CDR2 ANQGSEA. The CDR3 is 14 amino acids. The CDR3 nucleotides read TGCAGCGTTGAGGAGTGGACTAGACGCTATGAGCAGTTCTTC. Translating it yields CSVEEWTRRYEQFF.

For this clone: This same CDR3 is encoded by further DNA sequences in the sample. CDR3 nucleotides: TGTGCCAGCAGTTTGCTTACTGAAGCTTTCTTT. It is translated as CASSLLTEAFF. The rearrangement links TRBV28 to TRBJ1-1; D unresolved. The CDR3 spans 11 residues. Trimming stripped 3 bases from V and 5 bases from J, with 4 bases between. The germline CDR1 and CDR2 sequences are MDHEN and SYDVKM.

The chain couples TRBV5-1 to TRBJ2-3; 7 bases align to TRBD2. The V segment lost 3 bases and the J segment 1 base; nucleotides outside the gene matches: 8. Germline CDR1 is SGHRS and CDR2 is YFSETQ. CDR3 length equals 16 residues. In DNA form, the CDR3 reads TGCGCCAGCAGCTCGACTAGCACCCTGCGCACAGATACGCAGTATTTT. Translated: CASSSTSTLRTDTQYF. The full variable domain, in which reference TRBV5-1 and TRBJ2-3 provide the parts outside the CDR3, is KAGVTQTPRYLIKTRGQQVTLSCSPISGHRSVSWYQQTPGQGLQFLFEYFSETQRNKGNFPGRFSGRQFSNSRSEMNVSTLELGDSALYLCASSSTSTLRTDTQYFGPGTRLTVL.

V and J are TRBV2 and TRBJ2-1, with 9 nucleotides matching TRBD2. Per the germline V gene, CDR1 is SNHLY and CDR2 is FYNNEI. CDR3 length: 15 residues. Germline trimming cut 4 bases from V and 7 bases from J; bases unmatched to any gene: 8. CDR3 coding DNA: TGTGCCAGCAGTGGGAGAGCGGGAGGAGGAAATGAGCAGTTCTTC. Translation: CASSGRAGGGNEQFF.

This clone was seen once. The rearrangement joins TRBV6-5 to TRBJ1-5; 8 bases align to TRBD1. There are 15 residues in the CDR3. The germline V gene encodes CDR1 MNHEY and CDR2 SVGAGI. V shed 6 bases and J 5 bases; nucleotides not matched to a gene: 9. The DNA of the CDR3 is TGTGCCAGCAGCGAAAGGACAGGGTCCTATCAGCCCCAGCATTTT. It codes for CASSERTGSYQPQHF.

This chain uses TRBV5-4 with TRBJ1-2; TRBD1 is a possible D gene (6 bases). The V gene lost 0 bases and the J gene lost 8 bases, with 14 bases spanning the gap. Per germline, CDR1 SGHNT and CDR2 YYREEE (reference sequence). This CDR3 is built from 14 residues. CDR3 nucleotide sequence: TGTGCCAGCAGCTTGGGGGTCTCGGGGGCGGGCTACACCTTC. It specifies CASSLGVSGAGYTF.

Comment on this clone: Other DNA sequences in this sample translate to the same CDR3. The rearrangement uses TRBV6-5 and TRBJ1-3; perhaps TRBD1 as D (6 bases). CDR1 and CDR2 (germline): MNHEY, SVGAGI. Trimming removed 2 bases from V and 0 bases from J, with 8 bases in between. The CDR3 is 15 residues long. CDR3 in DNA: TGTGCCAGCAGTTACACAGGGAGCTCTGGAAACACCATATATTTT. Its translation: CASSYTGSSGNTIYF.

The chain joins TRBV5-1 to TRBJ2-1; 11 positions match TRBD2. Germline CDR1 and CDR2: SGHRS and YFSETQ. There are 16 residues in the CDR3. The J segment lost 3 bases and the V segment lost 4 bases, leaving 6 bases of the junction unmatched. The CDR3 here is CASSTGLAVNYNEQFF. In nucleotides, the CDR3 is TGCGCCAGCAGCACGGGACTAGCGGTAAACTACAATGAGCAGTTCTTC.

This clone has only one observation. The V call is TRBV5-4, the J call TRBJ2-2; perhaps TRBD2 as D (5 bases). The CDR3 consists of 14 residues. V was pared by 0 bases and J by 3 bases, with 6 bases between. Germline CDR1 reads SGHNT; CDR2 reads YYREEE (reference sequence). The DNA for the CDR3 is TGTGCCAGCAGCTTGGTAGCGCACACCGGGGAGCTGTTTTTT. Its protein is CASSLVAHTGELFF. Complete variable domain (other parts from reference TRBV5-4 and TRBJ2-2): ETGVTQSPTHLIKTRGQQVTLRCSSQSGHNTVSWYQQALGQGPQFIFQYYREEENGRGNFPPRFSGLQFPNYSSELNVNALELDDSALYLCASSLVAHTGELFFGEGSRLTVL.

The rearrangement links TRBV5-4 to TRBJ2-3; the match to TRBD2 covers 8 bases. Germline CDR1 SGHNT, CDR2 YYREEE (reference sequence). The CDR3 sequence is 15 residues long. V shed 0 bases and J 5 bases; nucleotides not matched to a gene: 5. Written as DNA, the CDR3 is TGTGCCAGCAGCTTGGAAGCGGGAGCGAGAGATACGCAGTATTTT. Its translation: CASSLEAGARDTQYF.

This chain connects TRBV6-1 to TRBJ2-7; possibly TRBD1 for D (5 bases). V was clipped by 5 bases and J by 4 bases, with 15 bases between them. The CDR3 consists of 14 residues. From germline, CDR1 is MNHNS and CDR2 SASEGT. CDR3 in amino acids: CASSPQFDSYEQYF. In DNA, the CDR3 is TGTGCCAGCAGTCCTCAGTTCGACAGTTACGAGCAGTACTTC.

This CDR3 reads CASSRGYDQPQHF. CDR3 sequence (DNA): TGCGCCAGCAGCCGAGGCTATGATCAGCCCCAGCATTTT. The V call is TRBV4-1, the J call TRBJ1-5; no clear D. The CDR3 has 13 residues. V was clipped by 4 bases and J by 5 bases, with 9 bases between them. The germline V gene has CDR1 MGHRA and CDR2 YSYEKL.

This clone was seen at least ten times. The V call is TRBV7-2, the J call TRBJ1-2; 8 bases align to TRBD1. Germline lookup yields CDR1 SGHTA and CDR2 FQGNSA. The CDR3 has 15 residues. The V segment lost 2 bases and the J segment 3 bases; nucleotides outside the gene matches: 5. The CDR3 is CASSLSQTGDYGYTF. CDR3 DNA: TGTGCCAGCAGCTTATCTCAGACAGGGGACTATGGCTACACCTTC.